A few counts support the clone carrying this TCR beta chain. Measured with immunoSEQ multiplex PCR; TCRdb has only the in-frame clones, and not every one. The profile shows 65,000 to 80,000 clones, roughly 90% of them singletons. Germline V gives CDR1 MNHNS, CDR2 SASEGT. The CDR3 spans 14 residues. The germline V and J ends were trimmed by 8 bases and 6 bases, with 19 bases remaining between them. This entry belongs to a study of OX40 agonist ivuxolimab in advanced cancers. The genes are TRBV6-1 and TRBJ1-1, with D perhaps TRBD1 (5 bases). This TCR came from an adult with an advanced solid tumor such as melanoma, head and neck, liver or kidney cancer. This sample comprised CD4+ or CD8+ T cells sorted from blood, obtained in a trial of the OX40 agonist ivuxolimab. Written as DNA, the CDR3 is TGTGCCAGCTGTTTGATGCCGGGGGTACCTGAAGCTTTCTTT. Protein: CASCLMPGVPEAFF.